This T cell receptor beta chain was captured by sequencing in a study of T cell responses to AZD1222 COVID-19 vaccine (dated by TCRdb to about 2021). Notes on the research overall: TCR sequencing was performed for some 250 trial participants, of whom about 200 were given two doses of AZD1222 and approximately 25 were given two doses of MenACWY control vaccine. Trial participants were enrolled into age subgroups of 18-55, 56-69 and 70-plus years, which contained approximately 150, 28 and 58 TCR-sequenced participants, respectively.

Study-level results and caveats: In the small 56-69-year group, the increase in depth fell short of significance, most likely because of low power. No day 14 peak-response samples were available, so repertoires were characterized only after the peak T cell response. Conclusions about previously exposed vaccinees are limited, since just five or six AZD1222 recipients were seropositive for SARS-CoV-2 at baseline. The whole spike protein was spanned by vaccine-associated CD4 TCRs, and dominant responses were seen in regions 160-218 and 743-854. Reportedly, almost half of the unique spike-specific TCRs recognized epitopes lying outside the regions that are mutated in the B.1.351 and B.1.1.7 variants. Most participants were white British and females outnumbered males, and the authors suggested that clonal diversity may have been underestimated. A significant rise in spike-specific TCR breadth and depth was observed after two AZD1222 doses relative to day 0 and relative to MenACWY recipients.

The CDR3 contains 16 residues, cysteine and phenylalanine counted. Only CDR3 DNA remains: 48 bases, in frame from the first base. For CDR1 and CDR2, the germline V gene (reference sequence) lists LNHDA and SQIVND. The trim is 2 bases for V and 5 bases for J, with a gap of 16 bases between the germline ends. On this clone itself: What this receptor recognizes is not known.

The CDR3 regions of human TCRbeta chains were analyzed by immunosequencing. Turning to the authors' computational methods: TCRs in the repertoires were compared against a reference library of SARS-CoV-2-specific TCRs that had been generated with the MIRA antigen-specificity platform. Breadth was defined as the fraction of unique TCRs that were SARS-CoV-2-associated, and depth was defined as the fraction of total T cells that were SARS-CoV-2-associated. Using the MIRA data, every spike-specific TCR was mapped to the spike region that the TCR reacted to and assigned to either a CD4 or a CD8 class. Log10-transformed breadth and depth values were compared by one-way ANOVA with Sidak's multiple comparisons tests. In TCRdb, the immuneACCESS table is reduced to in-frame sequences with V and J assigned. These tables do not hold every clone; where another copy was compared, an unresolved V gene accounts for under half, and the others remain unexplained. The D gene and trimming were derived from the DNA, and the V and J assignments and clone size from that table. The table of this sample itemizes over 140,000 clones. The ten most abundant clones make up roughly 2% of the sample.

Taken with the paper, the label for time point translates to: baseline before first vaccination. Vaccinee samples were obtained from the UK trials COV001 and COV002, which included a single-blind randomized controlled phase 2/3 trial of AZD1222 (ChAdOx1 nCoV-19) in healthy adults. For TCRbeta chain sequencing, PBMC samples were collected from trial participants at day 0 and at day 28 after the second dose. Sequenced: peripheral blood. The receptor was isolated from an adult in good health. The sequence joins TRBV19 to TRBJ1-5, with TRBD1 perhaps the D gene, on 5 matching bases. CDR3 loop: CASSILLRDDYQPQHF. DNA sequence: TGTGCCAGTAGTATACTTTTGAGGGACGACTATCAGCCCCAGCATTTT.